The 3 T cell receptor beta chains below come from one sample, sequenced in a study of T cell repertoires in cytomegalovirus infection. One entry per CDR3 protein, called by TCRdb with MiXCR from the reads. In the table there are more than 85,000 distinct CDR3 sequences, more than 15% of which are singletons. Sequenced input: PBMCs. The origin of the receptors is a human donor in good health (CMV status not recorded). Some clones in this sample may be carry-over from other donors' samples.

This clonotype has at least ten counts. The chain has TRBV7-2 and TRBJ1-5; maybe TRBD1 (5 bases). The CDR3 loop spans 15 amino acids. V was shortened by 5 bases and J by 2 bases, with 13 bases between the two germline ends. CDR1 and CDR2 from the germline V gene are SGHTA and FQGNSA. The CDR3 DNA sequence: TGTGCCAGCAGCCTTCGGGGCGGAGGCAATCAGCCCCAGCATTTT. Translated: CASSLRGGGNQPQHF.

The chain uses TRBV2 and TRBJ2-5; TRBD2 matches 7 bases. Trimming removed 7 bases from V and 5 bases from J; junction bases left unmatched: 4. In germline, CDR1 is SNHLY, CDR2 FYNNEI. This CDR3 is built from 12 residues. The CDR3 spells CASTGAGETQYF. The CDR3 coding sequence is TGTGCCAGCACGGGAGCGGGGGAGACCCAGTACTTC.

CDR3 in amino acids: CASNSVRDGWEQFF. The CDR3 nucleotides are TGTGCCAGCAACAGCGTACGGGATGGGTGGGAGCAGTTCTTC. The chain combines TRBV9 with TRBJ2-1; TRBD2 is a possible D gene (5 bases). Germline CDR1 SGDLS, CDR2 YYNGEE. The CDR3 totals 14 residues. Trimming removed 6 bases from V and 10 bases from J, with 20 bases in between.